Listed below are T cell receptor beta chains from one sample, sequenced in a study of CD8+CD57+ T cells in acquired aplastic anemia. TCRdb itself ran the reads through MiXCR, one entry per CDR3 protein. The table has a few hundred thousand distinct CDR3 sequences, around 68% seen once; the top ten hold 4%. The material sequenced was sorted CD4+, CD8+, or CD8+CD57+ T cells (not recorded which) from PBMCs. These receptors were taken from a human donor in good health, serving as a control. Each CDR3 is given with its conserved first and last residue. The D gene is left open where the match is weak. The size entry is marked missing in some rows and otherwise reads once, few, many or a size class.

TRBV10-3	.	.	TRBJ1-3	CAISARGQQPPLYF	TGTGCCATCAGTGCCAGGGGCCAACAACCCCCCCTATATTTT
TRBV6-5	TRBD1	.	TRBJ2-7	CASRHPSGQASYEQYF	TGTGCCAGCAGACACCCATCGGGACAGGCCTCCTACGAGCAGTACTTC
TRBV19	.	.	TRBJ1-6	CASSIGGTNSPLHF	TGTGCCAGTAGTATAGGGGGGACTAATTCACCCCTCCACTTT
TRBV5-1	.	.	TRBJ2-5	CASSFGGALRETQYF	TGCGCCAGCAGCTTTGGGGGGGCCCTCCGGGAGACCCAGTACTTC
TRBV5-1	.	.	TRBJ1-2	CASSLYRTKYGYTF	TGTGCCAGCAGCTTGTACAGAACTAAGTATGGCTACACCTTC
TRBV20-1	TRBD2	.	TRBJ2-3	CSARAGGAASTDTQYF	TGCAGTGCTAGAGCGGGAGGGGCAGCCAGCACAGATACGCAGTATTTT
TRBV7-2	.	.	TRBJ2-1	CASSLVSYNEQFF	TGTGCCAGCAGCTTGGTCTCCTACAATGAGCAGTTCTTC
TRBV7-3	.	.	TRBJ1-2	CASSLQGTSGYTF	TGTGCCAGCAGCTTACAGGGGACTAGCGGATACACCTTC
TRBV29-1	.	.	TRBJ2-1	CSVEDYNEQFF	TGCAGCGTTGAAGACTACAATGAGCAGTTCTTC
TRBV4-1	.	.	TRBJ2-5	CASSFNTAKETQYF	TGTGCCAGCAGCTTTAATACAGCTAAAGAGACCCAGTACTTC
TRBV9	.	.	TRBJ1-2	CASSGPPKDRDANYGYTF	TGTGCCAGCAGCGGGCCCCCCAAAGACAGAGACGCTAACTATGGCTACACCTTC
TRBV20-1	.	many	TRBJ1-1	CSARVPEAFF	TGCAGTGCTAGGGTTCCTGAAGCTTTCTTT
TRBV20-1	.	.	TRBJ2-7	CSAIQGLPEDEQYF	TGCAGTGCTATTCAGGGTTTGCCTGAAGACGAGCAGTACTTC
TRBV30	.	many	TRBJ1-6	CAWSVRGRNSPLHF	TGTGCCTGGAGTGTACGAGGACGAAATTCACCCCTCCACTTT
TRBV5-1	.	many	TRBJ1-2	CASSFEGLGGYTF	TGCGCCAGCAGCTTTGAGGGTTTGGGTGGCTACACCTTC
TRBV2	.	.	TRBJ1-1	CASSSYPENSPPHF	TGTGCCAGCAGCTCCTATCCCGAGAATTCACCCCCCCACTTT
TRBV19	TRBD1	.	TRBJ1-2	CASSIGRTGNYGYTF	TGTGCCAGTAGTATAGGTCGGACAGGGAACTATGGCTACACCTTC
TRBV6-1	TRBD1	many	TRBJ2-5	CASGQGQETQYF	TGTGCCAGCGGACAGGGTCAAGAGACCCAGTACTTC
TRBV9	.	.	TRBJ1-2	CASTLTGGVGYTF	TGTGCCAGCACCCTGACCGGCGGGGTTGGATACACGTTC
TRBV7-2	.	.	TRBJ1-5	CASSFEGRDQPQHF	TGTGCCAGCAGCTTCGAGGGAAGGGATCAGCCCCAGCATTTT
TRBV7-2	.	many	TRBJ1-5	CASSLESGGVGQPQHF	TGTGCCAGCAGCTTAGAATCCGGGGGTGTGGGTCAGCCCCAGCATTTT
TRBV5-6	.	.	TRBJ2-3	CASSTGRRSDTQYF	TGTGCCAGCAGCACCGGTCGAAGGTCAGATACGCAGTATTTT